These 12 T cell receptor beta chains came from one sample sequenced in a study of neurological immune-mediated disorders. MiXCR was run by TCRdb on the 5' RACE reads, yielding one entry per CDR3 protein. Of under 40,000 distinct CDR3 sequences listed, more than 3% are singletons. The time point is: longitudinal time-point 1 (baseline). The sequencing input was PBMCs. The origin of the receptors is a woman in her fifties or sixties with multiple sclerosis.

This clonotype was seen ten or more times. The rearrangement uses TRBV19 and TRBJ1-1; 8 nucleotides agree with TRBD1. Germline V lookup: CDR1 LNHDA, CDR2 SQIVND (reference sequence). CDR3 size: 14 residues. V was clipped by 5 bases and J by 0 bases; unmatched bases: 2. The CDR3 region has the DNA TGTGCCAGTAGTCCCAGGGGGCTGAACACTGAAGCTTTCTTT. It specifies CASSPRGLNTEAFF.

This clonotype was detected ten times or more. In nucleotides, the CDR3 is TGCAGTGCTGGAAAGCCCAGGGGGATCATCTACAATGAGCAGTTCTTC. Protein product: CSAGKPRGIIYNEQFF. The chain joins TRBV20-1 to TRBJ2-1; 7 bases match TRBD1. The CDR3 consists of 16 residues. The germline V gene encodes CDR1 DFQATT and CDR2 SNEGSKA (reference sequence). V was pared by 5 bases and J by 3 bases, with 13 bases of the junction left unmatched.

This clonotype was recorded at least ten times. The CDR3 region has the DNA TGCGCCAGCGGAACTTCGGGACTAGCGGGGGCCCGCACAGATACGCAGTATTTT. This codes for CASGTSGLAGARTDTQYF. V gene TRBV10-2 combines with J gene TRBJ2-3; 14 nucleotides match TRBD2. The J segment lost 1 base and the V segment lost 8 bases, leaving 11 bases of the junction unmatched. Looked up from germline, CDR1 is WSHSY and CDR2 is SAAADI. This CDR3 has 18 residues.

This clonotype has ten or more counts. The rearrangement links TRBV12-3 or TRBV12-4 to TRBJ1-6; tentative D call: TRBD1 (5 bases). This CDR3 has 16 amino acids. V was trimmed by 5 bases and J by 6 bases, leaving 17 bases between them. The CDR3 sequence is CASSPRDSSRNSPLHF. The CDR3 region has the DNA TGTGCCAGCAGTCCTCGTGACAGCTCCCGTAATTCACCCCTCCACTTT.

This clonotype was recorded at least ten times. The CDR3 DNA reads TGCAGTGCCCTTTCTAGCGAGTTCCCCAATGAGCAGTTCTTC. Its translation: CSALSSEFPNEQFF. The genes are TRBV20-1 and TRBJ2-1, with D perhaps TRBD2 (6 bases). Germline V gene lookup returns CDR1 DFQATT and CDR2 SNEGSKA (reference sequence). V lost 6 bases and J lost 6, with 18 bases in between. This CDR3 has 14 amino acids.

Many counts were recorded for this clonotype. The V call is TRBV30, the J call TRBJ1-1; a possible D gene is TRBD1 (6 bases). V shed 2 bases and J shed 1 base, with 17 bases lying between them. The CDR3 sequence is 16 residues long. Germline V gene sequence: CDR1 GTSNPN, CDR2 SVGIG (reference sequence). CDR3 DNA: TGTGCCTGGAGTCCGGGGTTGGCAGGGGCGAACACTGAAGCTTTCTTT. Its translation is CAWSPGLAGANTEAFF.

By share of the sample, this clonotype is medium-sized (0.01 to 0.1%). The V and J genes are TRBV20-1 and TRBJ2-3; D remains ambiguous. The CDR3 spans 13 residues. Trimming removed 1 base from V and 4 bases from J, with 9 bases in between. Germline V lookup: CDR1 DFQATT, CDR2 SNEGSKA (reference sequence). CDR3 DNA sequence: TGCAGTGCTAGAGCGCGATTGGCAGATACGCAGTATTTT. Translating gives CSARARLADTQYF.

This clonotype was seen repeatedly, ten times or more. The V gene is TRBV12-3 or TRBV12-4, the J gene TRBJ1-1; 9 bases match TRBD1. Germline trimming cut 5 bases from V and 1 base from J; bases unmatched to any gene: 8. The CDR3 contains 16 residues. The CDR3 spells CASSKDRGLGNTEAFF. CDR3 in DNA: TGTGCCAGCAGTAAGGACAGGGGCCTCGGGAACACTGAAGCTTTCTTT.

This clonotype occurred many times. V gene TRBV20-1 combines with J gene TRBJ2-1, with 8 bases aligning to TRBD2. This CDR3 contains 13 residues. Trimming took 4 bases from V and 10 from J; bases not matched to a gene: 9. From germline, CDR1 is DFQATT and CDR2 SNEGSKA (reference sequence). Here the CDR3 reads CSAKYESGGEQFF. The CDR3 DNA sequence: TGCAGTGCTAAATATGAATCGGGGGGGGAGCAGTTCTTC.

This clonotype was counted ten times or more. V usage is TRBV6-5 and J usage is TRBJ1-1, with D possibly matching TRBD1 (5 bases). V lost 6 bases and J 8 bases, leaving 19 bases between the germline ends. The CDR3 sequence is 14 residues long. The germline CDR1 and CDR2 sequences are MNHEY and SVGAGI. CDR3 residues: CASSRDGGGEEAFF. CDR3 nucleotide sequence: TGTGCCAGCAGCCGGGACGGAGGTGGGGAGGAAGCTTTCTTT.

In this sample, this clonotype turned up many times. The CDR3 nucleotides read TGCAGTGCCCAATTAAACAGGGGTTATGGCTACACCTTC. It codes for CSAQLNRGYGYTF. The rearrangement uses TRBV20-1 and TRBJ1-2; 7 nucleotides agree with TRBD1. Germline loops: CDR1 DFQATT, CDR2 SNEGSKA (reference sequence). The trim removed 6 bases at V and 5 bases at J, leaving 9 bases unmatched. The length of the CDR3 is 13 residues.

This clonotype was picked up many times. The CDR3 sequence: CSAPRTGPRTEAFF. The CDR3 nucleotides read TGCAGTGCTCCCCGGACAGGCCCTCGGACTGAAGCTTTCTTT. V gene TRBV20-1 combines with J gene TRBJ1-1, with 7 bases aligning to TRBD1. This CDR3 has 14 amino acids. Losses at the gene ends were 5 bases for V and 5 bases for J; bases not matched to a gene: 11. Germline CDR1 reads DFQATT; CDR2 reads SNEGSKA (reference sequence).